Given below is one TCR beta chain in context. Its target is unknown. Individual cDNA molecules received unique molecular identifiers during library preparation. TCRdb reanalysed the 5' RACE reads using MiXCR and keeps one entry per CDR3 protein. The sample contains some 97,000 distinct CDR3 sequences, roughly 9.6% of which appear only once. This record belongs to a study of early T cells in non-severe SARS-CoV-2 infection. Study context: With bulk RNA from unsorted whole blood as input, sequencing yielded unpaired chains. Study-wide results and caveats: Reliance on VDJdb matching favored anti-spike CD8 responses; private and CD4 specificities were missed.

The germline V gene has CDR1 MNHEY and CDR2 SVGAGI. V lost 4 bases and J lost 5, with 9 bases in between. The CDR3 contains 13 residues. The sequenced sample was whole blood, obtained at baseline. The gene calls are TRBV6-5 and TRBJ2-1; a weak D match, TRBD1 (5 bases). This TCR was sampled from an adult who was a healthcare worker with PCR-confirmed SARS-CoV-2 infection or an uninfected control (not recorded which). In DNA form, the CDR3 reads TGTGCCAGCAGTTCCCTAGGGGACAATGAGCAGTTCTTC. It encodes CASSSLGDNEQFF.